Listed below are T cell receptor beta chains from one sample, sequenced in a study of shared clonotypes between healthy human individuals. Assay used: immunoSEQ multiplex PCR; TCRdb lists only in-frame clones, some missing. The sample carries hundreds of thousands of clones, roughly 95% recorded once. The sample was naive CD8+ T cells sorted from blood. The source of these receptors is a woman in her 30s in good health. The CDR3 runs from the conserved cysteine through the conserved F or W.

CDR3 length	V gene	CDR3 protein
14	TRBV5-6	CASSLRQAAYEQYF
14	TRBV2	CAGRDSMGVGTQYF
15	TRBV21-1	CASSQLGGSSYEQYF
12	TRBV29-1	CSVRGPDYEQYF
15	TRBV6-4	CASSDSLAGANEQFF
15	TRBV28	CATLMTGDSNQPQHF
16	TRBV6-1	CASSEAWRPIPPEQFF
13	TRBV29-1	CSLRTSGSPEQFF
14	TRBV27	CASSPRVFSYEQYF
14	TRBV5-6	CASSFSGEGYEQYF
13	TRBV11-2	CASSRTVDYEQYF
17	TRBV28	CASRRKGSYHPGHEQYF
15	TRBV15	CATSWGQGQNYEQYF
14	TRBV6-1	CASSEEEGIYEQYF
11	TRBV30	CAWSVSDIQYF
13	TRBV2	CASRDTQGTEAFF
13	TRBV7-9	CASSGGTTDTQYF
15	TRBV19	CASSNLQGASYEQYF
11	TRBV29-1	CSAVGRDSQYF
18	TRBV28	CASSPPSSGSRLTGELFF
16	TRBV27	CASLEVGGTVTGELFF
15	TRBV7-9	CAEQTGLATDNEQYF
13	TRBV27	CASSTTGNYEQYF
14	TRBV19	CASSAGTGDYEQYF
9	TRBV23-1	CASSYCYTF
16	TRBV15	CATDPGRGRRANVLTF
17	TRBV11-3	CASSSYSGQGNTGELFF
15	TRBV28	CATLSSGRALGELFF
16	TRBV7-2	CASSLALAGGGNIQYF
15	TRBV27	CASSYIGDSYYGYTF
12	TRBV27	CASSLFNNEQFF
14	TRBV13	CASSLDNLNTEAFF
17	TRBV7-9	CASSRIDRGLSGNTIYF
15	TRBV28	CASSNPPGIGQPQHF
14	TRBV19	CASTQVGGENIQYF
14	TRBV27	CASSFQGTSGEQYF
14	TRBV11-2	CASSLVKDIDTQYF
14	TRBV7-8	CASSPRTDTGELFF
15	TRBV30	CAWSRRTSKLNEQFF
16	TRBV19	CASSTWTGGGNQPQHF
13	TRBV13	CASSLRTDYGYTF
11	TRBV28	CASSYHEKLFF
13	TRBV30	CAWSVGGLYEQYF
16	TRBV28	CASSSHQGGSFYEQYF